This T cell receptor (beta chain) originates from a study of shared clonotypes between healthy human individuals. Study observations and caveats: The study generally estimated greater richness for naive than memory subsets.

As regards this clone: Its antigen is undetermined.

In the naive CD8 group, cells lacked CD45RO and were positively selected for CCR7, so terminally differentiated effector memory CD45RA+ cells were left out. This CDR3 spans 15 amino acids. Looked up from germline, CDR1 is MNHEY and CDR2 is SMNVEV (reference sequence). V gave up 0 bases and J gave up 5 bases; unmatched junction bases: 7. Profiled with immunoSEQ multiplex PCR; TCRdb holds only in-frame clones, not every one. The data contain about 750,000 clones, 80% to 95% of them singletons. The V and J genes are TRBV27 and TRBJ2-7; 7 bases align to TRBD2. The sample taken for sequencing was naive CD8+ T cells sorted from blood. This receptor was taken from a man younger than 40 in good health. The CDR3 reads CASSLSSWGRDEQYF. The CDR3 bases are TGTGCCAGCAGTTTATCGAGCTGGGGGAGGGACGAGCAGTACTTC.